This TCR beta chain was sequenced in a study of blood T cell repertoires in COVID-19. Study information: The United States, Italy and Spain provided the acute and convalescent COVID-19 samples. T cells, B-cell-depleted T cells, or PBMCs supplied cDNA or gDNA.

J lost 1 base, V lost 3 bases, and 8 bases had no gene match. In germline, CDR1 is KGHSH, CDR2 LQKENI. The CDR3 length is 17 residues. How the authors handled the data: Nucleated cell number was recorded as an estimate derived from reference gene primer amplification. Sequenced by immunoSEQ multiplex PCR; TCRdb stores in-frame clones only, minus some. Clone size and V and J calls were adopted from that table, with D and trimming inferred from the DNA. The table includes tens of thousands of clones, 70% to 90% detected once. The rearrangement links TRBV18 to TRBJ2-2, with 7 bases aligning to TRBD2. Sequencing used peripheral blood. The clonotype comes from a man in his 70s with active COVID-19. CDR3 region: CASSPRKLAQNTGELFF. CDR3 nucleotide sequence: TGTGCCAGCTCACCGAGGAAACTAGCGCAGAACACCGGGGAGCTGTTTTTT. Based on the CDR3 plus reference TRBV18 and TRBJ2-2, the full variable domain is NAGVMQNPRHLVRRRGQEARLRCSPMKGHSHVYWYRQLPEEGLKFMVYLQKENIIDESGMPKERFSAEFPKEGPSILRIQQVVRGDSAAYFCASSPRKLAQNTGELFFGEGSRLTVL.